The 8 T cell receptor beta chains given below trace back to one sample, sequenced in a study of tumor-infiltrating lymphocytes in primary liver carcinoma. Using a constant-region primer together with ProtoScript II reverse transcriptase, TCR beta cDNA was made from approximately 500 ng of total RNA. Three nested multiplex PCR rounds, a slightly modified ARM-PCR, produced the libraries for TCR beta. Amplification in the first two PCR rounds was performed using TRBV1-TRBV30 forward primers and a C-beta reverse primer for approximately 10 cycles each. MiXCR, run by TCRdb on the multiplex PCR reads, gives a single entry per CDR3 protein. The sample shows 40,000 to 60,000 distinct CDR3 sequences, less than 85% of them seen only once. Taking about 18-32 mg of unsorted bulk tissue, the authors co-extracted RNA and DNA. The sequenced material came from liver tumor tissue from sampling region 5. Subset given: tumor region T5, tumor centre. These receptors were obtained from a man between 35 and 55 years old with primary liver carcinoma and hepatitis B virus infection.

As for this clonotype: At one boundary the junction diverges from the germline segment, which might be a read error. This chain links TRBV6-5 with TRBJ2-5; D is unclear. CDR1 is MNHEY and CDR2 is SVGAGI in the germline V gene. The CDR3 contains 14 residues. The CDR3 DNA reads as TGTGCCCGCAGTTACCGTAGTACGAAAGAGACACAGTGCTTC. It translates to CARSYRSTKETQCF.

This clonotype was picked up many times. The chain joins TRBV12-3 or TRBV12-4 to TRBJ2-1, with D uncertain. This CDR3 comprises 11 residues. The CDR3 is CSSIGDNEQFF. CDR3 nucleotide sequence: TGTTCTTCAATAGGCGACAATGAGCAGTTCTTC.

Notes on this clonotype: A junction boundary mismatches the germline segment, possibly from a read error. The V call is TRBV6-5, the J call TRBJ2-5; 7 bases agree with TRBD1. Looked up from germline, CDR1 is MNHEY and CDR2 is SVGAGI. This CDR3 region has 13 residues. The CDR3 nucleotides are TGTGCCAGTCATCGACAGGGTCAAGGGACCCAGTACTTC. It specifies CASHRQGQGTQYF.

Comments on this clonotype: Mismatch with germline at one junction end may stem from a read error. The chain joins TRBV4-2 to TRBJ2-7, with TRBD2 matching over 13 bases. The CDR3 sequence is 17 residues long. CDR1 and CDR2 (germline): LGHNA, YNFKEQ. CDR3 loop: CATTGLAGVYKSYVQYF. The CDR3, as DNA: TGTGCCACTACTGGACTAGCGGGAGTTTATAAGTCCTATGTGCAGTACTTT.

This clonotype occurred a few times. The rearrangement uses TRBV30 and TRBJ1-2; D may be TRBD1 (5 bases). The CDR3 consists of 13 residues. Trimming cost V 7 bases and J 4 bases, with 16 bases left between them. Germline V gene data show CDR1 as GTSNPN and CDR2 as SVGIG (reference sequence). Written as DNA, the CDR3 is TGTGCCTCCCCACGCGGGGCTGGCTATGGCTACACCTTC. Its protein product is CASPRGAGYGYTF.

For this clonotype: A junction boundary mismatches the germline segment, possibly from a read error. The rearrangement joins TRBV13 to TRBJ2-3; no definite D call. The CDR3 runs 17 residues. Germline lookup yields CDR1 PRHDT and CDR2 FYEKMQ (reference sequence). The chain's CDR3 is CASSPRVVSPSPDTQCF. Written as DNA, the CDR3 is TGTGCCAGCAGCCCCCGTGTGGTATCTCCATCTCCAGATACGCAGTGTTTT.

As concerns this clonotype: One junction end does not reproduce the germline sequence, and a read error may be involved. For the CDR3, the DNA is TGTGCCACCAGCTTAGATGGACGCCCCGGAGGTACGCAGTATTTT. Its translation is CATSLDGRPGGTQYF. The V and J genes are TRBV11-3 and TRBJ2-3; weak D call: TRBD2 (5 bases). CDR1 and CDR2 from the germline V gene are SGHNT and YENEEA. The CDR3 totals 15 residues.

This clonotype was observed a few times. V gene TRBV11-1 combines with J gene TRBJ2-7, with TRBD1 identical over 7 bases. The V and J ends lost 5 bases and 3 bases, in that order; junction bases with no gene match: 4. CDR1 is SGHAT and CDR2 is FQDESV in the germline V gene (reference sequence). This CDR3 contains 13 residues. CDR3 sequence (DNA): TGTGCCAGCAGCGATGGGACAGTCTACGAGCAGTACTTC. As protein: CASSDGTVYEQYF.